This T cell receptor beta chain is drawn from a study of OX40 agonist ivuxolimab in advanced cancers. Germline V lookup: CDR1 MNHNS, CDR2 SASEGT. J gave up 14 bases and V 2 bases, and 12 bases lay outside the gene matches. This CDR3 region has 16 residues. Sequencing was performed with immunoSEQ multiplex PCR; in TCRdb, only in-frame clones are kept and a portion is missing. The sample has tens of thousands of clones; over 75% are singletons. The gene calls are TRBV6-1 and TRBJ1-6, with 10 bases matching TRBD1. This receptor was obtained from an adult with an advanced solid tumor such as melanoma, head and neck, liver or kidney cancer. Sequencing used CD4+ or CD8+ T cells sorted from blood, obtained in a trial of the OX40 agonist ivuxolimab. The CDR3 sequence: CASSENFGDRGLSLHF. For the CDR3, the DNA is TGTGCCAGCAGTGAAAACTTTGGGGACAGGGGATTGTCCCTCCACTTT.